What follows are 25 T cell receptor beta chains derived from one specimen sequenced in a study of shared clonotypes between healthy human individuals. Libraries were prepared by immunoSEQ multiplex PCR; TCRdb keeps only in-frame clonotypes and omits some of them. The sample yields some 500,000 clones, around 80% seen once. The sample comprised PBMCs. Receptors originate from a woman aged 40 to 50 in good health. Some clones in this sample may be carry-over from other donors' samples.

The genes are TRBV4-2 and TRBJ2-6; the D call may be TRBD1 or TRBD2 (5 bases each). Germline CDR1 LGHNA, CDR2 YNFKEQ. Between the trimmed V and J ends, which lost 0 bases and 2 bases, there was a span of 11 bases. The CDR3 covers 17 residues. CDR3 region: CASSQDGAGTGANVLTF. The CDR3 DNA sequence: TGTGCCAGCAGCCAAGACGGGGCAGGGACTGGGGCCAACGTCCTGACTTTC.

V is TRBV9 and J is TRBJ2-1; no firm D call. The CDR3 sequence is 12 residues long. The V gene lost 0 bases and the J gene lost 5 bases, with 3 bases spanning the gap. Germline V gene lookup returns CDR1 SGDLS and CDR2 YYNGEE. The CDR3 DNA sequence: TGTGCCAGCAGCGTAGCCGACAATGAGCAGTTCTTC. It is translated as CASSVADNEQFF.

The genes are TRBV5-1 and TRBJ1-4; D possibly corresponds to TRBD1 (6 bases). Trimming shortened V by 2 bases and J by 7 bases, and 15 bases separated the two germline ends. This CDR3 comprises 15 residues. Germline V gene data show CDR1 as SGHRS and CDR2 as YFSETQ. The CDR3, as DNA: TGCGCCAGCAGCTTTTACCAGGGAGGGGGTGAAAAACTGTTTTTT. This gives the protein CASSFYQGGGEKLFF.

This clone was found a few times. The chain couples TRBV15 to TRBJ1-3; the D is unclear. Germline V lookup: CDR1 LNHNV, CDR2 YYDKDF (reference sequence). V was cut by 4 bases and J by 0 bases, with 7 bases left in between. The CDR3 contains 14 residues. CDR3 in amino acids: CATSTKSSGNTIYF. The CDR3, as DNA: TGTGCCACCAGCACTAAAAGCTCTGGAAACACCATATATTTT.

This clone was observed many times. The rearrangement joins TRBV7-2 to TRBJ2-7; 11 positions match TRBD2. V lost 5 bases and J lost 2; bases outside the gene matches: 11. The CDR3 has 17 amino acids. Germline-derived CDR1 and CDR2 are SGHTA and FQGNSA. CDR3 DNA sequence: TGTGCCAGCAGCAAGCGGGGGGGACTAGCGGTAACCTACGAGCAGTACTTC. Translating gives CASSKRGGLAVTYEQYF.

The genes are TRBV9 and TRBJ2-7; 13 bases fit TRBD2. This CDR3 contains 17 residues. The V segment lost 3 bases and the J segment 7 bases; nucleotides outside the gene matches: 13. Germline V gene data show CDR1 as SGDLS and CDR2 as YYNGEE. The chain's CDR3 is CASSGQTGTSGIAEQYF. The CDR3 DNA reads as TGTGCCAGCAGCGGACAAACCGGGACTAGCGGGATCGCAGAGCAGTACTTC.

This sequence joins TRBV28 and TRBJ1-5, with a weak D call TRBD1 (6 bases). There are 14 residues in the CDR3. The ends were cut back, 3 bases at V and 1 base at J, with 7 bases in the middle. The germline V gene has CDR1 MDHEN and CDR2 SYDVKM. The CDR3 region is CASSFQGSNQPQHF. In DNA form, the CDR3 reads TGTGCCAGCAGTTTTCAGGGGAGCAATCAGCCCCAGCATTTT.

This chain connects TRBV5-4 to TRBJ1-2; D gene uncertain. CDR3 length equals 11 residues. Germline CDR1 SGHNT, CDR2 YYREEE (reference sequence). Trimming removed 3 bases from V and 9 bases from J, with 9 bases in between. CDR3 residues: CASSSSESYTF. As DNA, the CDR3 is TGTGCCAGCAGCTCCTCGGAGAGCTACACCTTC. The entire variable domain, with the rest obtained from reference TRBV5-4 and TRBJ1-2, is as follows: ETGVTQSPTHLIKTRGQQVTLRCSSQSGHNTVSWYQQALGQGPQFIFQYYREEENGRGNFPPRFSGLQFPNYSSELNVNALELDDSALYLCASSSSESYTFGSGTRLTVV.

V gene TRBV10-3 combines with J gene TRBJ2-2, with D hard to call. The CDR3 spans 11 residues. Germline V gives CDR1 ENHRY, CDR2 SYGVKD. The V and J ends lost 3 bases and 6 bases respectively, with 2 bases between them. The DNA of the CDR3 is TGTGCCATCAGTGACCCCGGGGAGCTGTTTTTT. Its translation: CAISDPGELFF.

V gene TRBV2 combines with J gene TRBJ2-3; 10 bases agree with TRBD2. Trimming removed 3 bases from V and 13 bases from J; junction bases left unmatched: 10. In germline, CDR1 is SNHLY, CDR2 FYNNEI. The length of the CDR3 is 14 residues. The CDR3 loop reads CASSDVLAGENKYF. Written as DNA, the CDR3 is TGTGCCAGCAGTGATGTCCTAGCGGGAGAAAATAAGTATTTT.

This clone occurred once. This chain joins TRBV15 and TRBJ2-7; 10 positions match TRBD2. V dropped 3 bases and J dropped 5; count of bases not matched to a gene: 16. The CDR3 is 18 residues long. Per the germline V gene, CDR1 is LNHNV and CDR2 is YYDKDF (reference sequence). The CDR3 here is CATSRVRGSGRIINEQYF. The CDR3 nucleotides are TGTGCCACCAGCAGGGTGAGGGGTAGCGGGAGGATAATCAACGAGCAGTACTTC.

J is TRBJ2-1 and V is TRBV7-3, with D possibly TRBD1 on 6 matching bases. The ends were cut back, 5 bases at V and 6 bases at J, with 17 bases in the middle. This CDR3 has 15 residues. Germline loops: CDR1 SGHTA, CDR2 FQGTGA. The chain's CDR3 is CASSPDRNFGNEQFF. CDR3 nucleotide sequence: TGTGCCAGCAGCCCTGACAGGAACTTCGGCAATGAGCAGTTCTTC.

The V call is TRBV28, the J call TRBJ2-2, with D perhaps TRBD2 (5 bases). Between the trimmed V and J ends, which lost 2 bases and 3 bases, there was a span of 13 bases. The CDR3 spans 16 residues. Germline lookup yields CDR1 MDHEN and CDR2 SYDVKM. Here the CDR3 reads CASSLISSGHTGELFF. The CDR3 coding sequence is TGTGCCAGCAGTTTAATTTCCAGCGGCCACACCGGGGAGCTGTTTTTT. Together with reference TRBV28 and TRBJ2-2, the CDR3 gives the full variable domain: DVKVTQSSRYLVKRTGEKVFLECVQDMDHENMFWYRQDPGLGLRLIYFSYDVKMKEKGDIPEGYSVSREKKERFSLILESASTNQTSMYLCASSLISSGHTGELFFGEGSRLTVL.

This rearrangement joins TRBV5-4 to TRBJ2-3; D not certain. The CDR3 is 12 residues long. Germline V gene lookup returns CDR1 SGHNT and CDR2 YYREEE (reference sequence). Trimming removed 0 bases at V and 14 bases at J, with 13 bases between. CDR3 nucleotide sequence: TGTGCCAGCAGCTTGGATAGTGGGGTGCGGTATTTT. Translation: CASSLDSGVRYF.

Here the CDR3 reads CASSEWLGEQYF. CDR3 DNA sequence: TGTGCCAGCAGTGAATGGTTAGGCGAGCAGTACTTC. V is TRBV2 and J is TRBJ2-7; the D is unclear. Trimming cost V 2 bases and J 6 bases, with 8 bases left between them. The CDR3 has 12 residues. Per the germline V gene, CDR1 is SNHLY and CDR2 is FYNNEI.

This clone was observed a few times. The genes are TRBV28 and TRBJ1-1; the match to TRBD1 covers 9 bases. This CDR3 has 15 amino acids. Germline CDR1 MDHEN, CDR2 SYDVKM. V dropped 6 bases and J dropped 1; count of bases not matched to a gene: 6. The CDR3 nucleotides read TGTGCCAGCAGCTTGGACAGGGGCCCGAACACTGAAGCTTTCTTT. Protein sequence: CASSLDRGPNTEAFF.

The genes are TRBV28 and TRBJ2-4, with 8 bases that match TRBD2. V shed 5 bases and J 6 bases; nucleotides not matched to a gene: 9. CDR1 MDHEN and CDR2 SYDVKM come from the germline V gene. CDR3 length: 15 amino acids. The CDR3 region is CASSTLPAGGNIQYF. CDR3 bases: TGTGCCAGCAGTACTCTCCCCGCGGGGGGAAACATTCAGTACTTC.

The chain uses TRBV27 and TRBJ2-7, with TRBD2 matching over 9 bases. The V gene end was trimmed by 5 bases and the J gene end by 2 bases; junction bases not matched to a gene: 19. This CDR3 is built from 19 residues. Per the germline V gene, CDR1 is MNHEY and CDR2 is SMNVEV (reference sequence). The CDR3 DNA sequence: TGTGCCAGCAGTCTCCTAGGGGGGTCGTGGCTAGCGGGGACCTACGAGCAGTACTTC. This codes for CASSLLGGSWLAGTYEQYF.

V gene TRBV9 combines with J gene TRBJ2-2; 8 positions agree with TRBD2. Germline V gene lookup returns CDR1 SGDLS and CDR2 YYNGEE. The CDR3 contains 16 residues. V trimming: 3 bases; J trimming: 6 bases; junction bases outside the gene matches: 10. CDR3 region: CASSGAQSGRPGELFF. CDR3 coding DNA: TGTGCCAGCAGCGGGGCTCAGAGCGGGAGACCCGGGGAGCTGTTTTTT.

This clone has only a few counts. The CDR3 protein is CASSSWDSAYEQYF. For the CDR3, the DNA is TGTGCCAGCAGCTCGTGGGATAGCGCCTACGAGCAGTACTTC. This chain joins TRBV7-9 and TRBJ2-7, with a tentative D call TRBD2 (5 bases). This CDR3 is built from 14 residues. Germline V gene sequence: CDR1 SEHNR, CDR2 FQNEAQ (reference sequence). Trimming shortened V by 4 bases and J by 2 bases, and 12 bases separated the two germline ends.

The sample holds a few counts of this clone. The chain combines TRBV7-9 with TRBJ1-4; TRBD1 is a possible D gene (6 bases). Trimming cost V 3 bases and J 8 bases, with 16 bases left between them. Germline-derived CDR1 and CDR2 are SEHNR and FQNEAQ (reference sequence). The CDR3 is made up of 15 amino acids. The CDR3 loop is CASSFGRGSDEKLFF. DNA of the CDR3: TGTGCCAGCAGCTTCGGCAGGGGTAGCGACGAAAAACTGTTTTTT.

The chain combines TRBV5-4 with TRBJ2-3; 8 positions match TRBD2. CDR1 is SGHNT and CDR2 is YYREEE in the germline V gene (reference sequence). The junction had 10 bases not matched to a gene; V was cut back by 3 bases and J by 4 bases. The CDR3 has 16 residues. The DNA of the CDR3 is TGTGCCAGCAGCTCGGAAGCGGGAGTGGTGGCAGATACGCAGTATTTT. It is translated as CASSSEAGVVADTQYF.

The CDR3: CASSLGLALTGELFF. The CDR3 DNA sequence: TGTGCCAGCTCACTGGGACTAGCCCTCACCGGGGAGCTGTTTTTT. The rearrangement joins TRBV18 to TRBJ2-2; TRBD2 aligns across 9 bases. The CDR3 consists of 15 residues. J was trimmed by 4 bases and V by 4 bases; bases with no gene match: 4. Germline V lookup: CDR1 KGHSH, CDR2 LQKENI.

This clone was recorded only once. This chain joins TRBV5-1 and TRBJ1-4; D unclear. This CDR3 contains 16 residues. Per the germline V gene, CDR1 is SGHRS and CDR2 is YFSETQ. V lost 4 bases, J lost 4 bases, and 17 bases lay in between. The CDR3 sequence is CASSLGNSYLNEKLFF. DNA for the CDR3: TGCGCCAGCAGCCTGGGAAACAGCTATCTTAATGAAAAACTGTTTTTT.

CDR3 DNA sequence: TGCAGCGTTGGCGGGGGACTAGCGGGACACAATGAGCAGTTCTTC. Protein: CSVGGGLAGHNEQFF. The chain couples TRBV29-1 to TRBJ2-1, with 13 bases aligning to TRBD2. This CDR3 has 15 residues. CDR1 SQVTM and CDR2 ANQGSEA come from the germline V gene. The J segment lost 5 bases and the V segment lost 4 bases, leaving 5 bases of the junction unmatched.